These T cell receptor beta chains were read from a single sample in a study of control samples from healthy donors and cancer patients. Profiling relied on immunoSEQ multiplex PCR, and the TCRdb table lists in-frame clones only, not all of them. Counted here are around 100,000 clones, roughly 87% occurring once; the ten biggest clones make up 15% to 20%. Sequenced sample: blood. The receptors here all came from a woman aged 45-65 years in good health. Both conserved end residues are part of each CDR3. D genes are given only for firm matches. For some rows the clone size is stated as once, few or many, or as a class when expanded; others skip it.

cdr3_length,d_call,v_call,j_call,clone_size,cdr3_nt,cdr3_aa
13,TRBD1,TRBV5-1,TRBJ1-2,-,TGCGCCAGCAGAAACACAGGGGGCCATGGCTACACCTTC,CASRNTGGHGYTF
15,-,TRBV7-6,TRBJ2-1,-,TGTGCCAGCAGCTTAGTGGGAGGAATCGCCAATGAGCAGTTCTTC,CASSLVGGIANEQFF
14,-,TRBV11-2,TRBJ1-2,-,TGTGCCAGCAGCTTCGGTGAAGGGGCATATGGCTACACCTTC,CASSFGEGAYGYTF
18,TRBD1,TRBV4-3,TRBJ1-3,-,TGCGCCAGCAGCCAAGATAGGACAGGGGAAACGGGAGGAAACACCATATATTTT,CASSQDRTGETGGNTIYF
14,-,TRBV7-9,TRBJ1-5,-,TGTGCCAGCAGCTTAGGGGCACTCAATCAGCCCCAGCATTTT,CASSLGALNQPQHF
13,-,TRBV4-3,TRBJ2-5,-,TGCGCCAGCCTACCAGACAGTAAAGAGACCCAGTACTTC,CASLPDSKETQYF
13,-,TRBV7-3,TRBJ2-1,-,TGTGCCAGCAGCGTTGACCCAACCAATGAGCAGTTCTTC,CASSVDPTNEQFF
19,-,TRBV19,TRBJ2-2,-,TGTGCCAGTAAGCGCTTGTTTCTAACAGGGAGGAGGAACACCGGGGAGCTGTTTTTT,CASKRLFLTGRRNTGELFF
14,-,TRBV7-2,TRBJ1-5,once,TGTGCCAGCAGCTTAGCGCAGGGCAATCAGCCCCAGCATTTT,CASSLAQGNQPQHF
16,-,TRBV6-5,TRBJ1-1,-,TGTGCCAGCAGTTACCCCCGAGGACGGTCGAACACTGAAGCTTTCTTT,CASSYPRGRSNTEAFF
15,TRBD1,TRBV2,TRBJ1-5,-,TGTGCCAGCACCTCACAGGGGTATAGCAATCAGCCCCAGCATTTT,CASTSQGYSNQPQHF
12,-,TRBV6-2/TRBV6-3,TRBJ1-5,-,TGTGCCAGCAGTCCCTGGGGACAGCCCCAGCATTTT,CASSPWGQPQHF